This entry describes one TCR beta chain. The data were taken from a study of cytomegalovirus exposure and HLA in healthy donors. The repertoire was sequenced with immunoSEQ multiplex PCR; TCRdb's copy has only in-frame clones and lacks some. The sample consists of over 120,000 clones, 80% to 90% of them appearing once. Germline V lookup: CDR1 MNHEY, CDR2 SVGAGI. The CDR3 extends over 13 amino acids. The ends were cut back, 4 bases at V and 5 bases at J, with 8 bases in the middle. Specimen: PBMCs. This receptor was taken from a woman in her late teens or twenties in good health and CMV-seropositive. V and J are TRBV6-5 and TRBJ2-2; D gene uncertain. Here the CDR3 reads CASSSPITGELFF. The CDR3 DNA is TGTGCCAGCAGTTCCCCTATAACCGGGGAGCTGTTTTTT.